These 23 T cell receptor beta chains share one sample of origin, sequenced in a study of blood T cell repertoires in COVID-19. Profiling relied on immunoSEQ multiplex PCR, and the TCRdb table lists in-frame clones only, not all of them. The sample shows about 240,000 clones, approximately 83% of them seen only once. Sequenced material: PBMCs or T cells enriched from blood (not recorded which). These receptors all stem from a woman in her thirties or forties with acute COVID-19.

CDR3 DNA: TGTGCCAGCAGTCTCAGGACTAGCGGGTATCTCAATGAGCAGTTCTTC. Protein product: CASSLRTSGYLNEQFF. The chain recombines TRBV7-9 with TRBJ2-1; 11 positions agree with TRBD2. The CDR3 consists of 16 residues. The V gene end was trimmed by 6 bases and the J gene end by 6 bases; junction bases not matched to a gene: 10. Germline V gene sequence: CDR1 SEHNR, CDR2 FQNEAQ (reference sequence).

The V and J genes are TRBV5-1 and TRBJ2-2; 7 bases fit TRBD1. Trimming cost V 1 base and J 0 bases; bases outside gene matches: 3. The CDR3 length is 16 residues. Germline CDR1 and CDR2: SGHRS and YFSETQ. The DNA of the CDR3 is TGCGCCAGCAGCTTGACCAGGGGGTCGAACACCGGGGAGCTGTTTTTT. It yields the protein CASSLTRGSNTGELFF.

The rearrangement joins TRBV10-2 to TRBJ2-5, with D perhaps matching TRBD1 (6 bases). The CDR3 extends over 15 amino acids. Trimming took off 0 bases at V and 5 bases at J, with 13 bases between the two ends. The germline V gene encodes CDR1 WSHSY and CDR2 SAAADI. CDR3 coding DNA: TGCGCCAGCAGTGAGTCCCGGGGTGGGGGCGAGACCCAGTACTTC. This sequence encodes CASSESRGGGETQYF.

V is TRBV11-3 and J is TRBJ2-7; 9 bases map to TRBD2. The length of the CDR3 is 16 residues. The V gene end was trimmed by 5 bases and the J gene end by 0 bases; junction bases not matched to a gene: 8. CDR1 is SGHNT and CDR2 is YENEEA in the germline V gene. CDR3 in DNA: TGTGCCAGCAGCCCTCCCCTAGCGGGACTCTCCTACGAGCAGTACTTC. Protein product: CASSPPLAGLSYEQYF.

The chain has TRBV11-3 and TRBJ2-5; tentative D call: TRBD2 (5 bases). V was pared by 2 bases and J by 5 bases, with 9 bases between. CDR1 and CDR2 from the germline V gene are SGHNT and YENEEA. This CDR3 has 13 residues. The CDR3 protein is CASSLMRGETQYF. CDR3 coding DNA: TGTGCCAGCAGCTTAATGAGAGGGGAGACCCAGTACTTC.

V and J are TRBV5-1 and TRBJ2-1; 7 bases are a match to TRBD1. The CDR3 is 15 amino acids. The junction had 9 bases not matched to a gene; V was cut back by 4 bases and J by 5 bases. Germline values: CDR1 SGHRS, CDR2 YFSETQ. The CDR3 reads CASSGDSWSNNEQFF. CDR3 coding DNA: TGCGCCAGCAGCGGGGACAGTTGGTCAAACAATGAGCAGTTCTTC.

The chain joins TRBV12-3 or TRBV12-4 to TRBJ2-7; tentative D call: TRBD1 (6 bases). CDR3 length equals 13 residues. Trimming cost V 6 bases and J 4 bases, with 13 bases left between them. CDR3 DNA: TGTGCCAGCAGCCCGGGACACTTATACGAGCAGTACTTC. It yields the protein CASSPGHLYEQYF.

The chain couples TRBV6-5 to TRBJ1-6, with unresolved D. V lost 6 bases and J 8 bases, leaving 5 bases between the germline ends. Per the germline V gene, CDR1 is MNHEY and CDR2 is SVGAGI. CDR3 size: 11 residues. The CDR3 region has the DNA TGTGCCAGCAGACAGTATTCACCCCTCCACTTT. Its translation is CASRQYSPLHF.

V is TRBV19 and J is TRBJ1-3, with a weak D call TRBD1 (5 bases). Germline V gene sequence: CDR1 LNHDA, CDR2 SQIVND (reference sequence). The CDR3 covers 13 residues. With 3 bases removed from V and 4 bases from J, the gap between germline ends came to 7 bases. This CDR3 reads CASSIGAGNTIYF. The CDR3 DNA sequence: TGTGCCAGTAGTATTGGGGCGGGAAACACCATATATTTT.

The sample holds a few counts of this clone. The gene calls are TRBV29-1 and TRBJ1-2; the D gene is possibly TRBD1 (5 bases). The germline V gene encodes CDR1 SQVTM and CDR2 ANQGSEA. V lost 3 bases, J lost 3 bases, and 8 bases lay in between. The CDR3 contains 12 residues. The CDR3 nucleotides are TGCAGCGTTGATCCGGGGGACTATGGCTACACCTTC. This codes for CSVDPGDYGYTF.

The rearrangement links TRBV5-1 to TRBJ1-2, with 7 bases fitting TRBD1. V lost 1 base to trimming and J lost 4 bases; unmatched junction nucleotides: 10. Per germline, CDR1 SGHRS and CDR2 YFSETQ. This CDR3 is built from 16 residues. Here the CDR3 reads CASSLLEAGGTYGYTF. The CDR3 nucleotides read TGCGCCAGCAGCTTGTTGGAGGCAGGGGGGACCTATGGCTACACCTTC.

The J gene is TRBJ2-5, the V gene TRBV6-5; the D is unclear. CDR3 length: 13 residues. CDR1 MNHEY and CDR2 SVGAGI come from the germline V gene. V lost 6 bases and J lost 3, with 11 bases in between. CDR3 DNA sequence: TGTGCCAGCAGCAATCAGGTGGAAGAGACCCAGTACTTC. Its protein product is CASSNQVEETQYF.

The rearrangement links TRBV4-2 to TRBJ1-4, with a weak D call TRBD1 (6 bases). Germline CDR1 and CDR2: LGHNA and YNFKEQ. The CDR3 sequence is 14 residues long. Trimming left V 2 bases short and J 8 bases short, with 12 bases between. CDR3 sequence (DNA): TGTGCCAGCAGCCAAACACAGGGTGGCGAAAAACTGTTTTTT. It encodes CASSQTQGGEKLFF.

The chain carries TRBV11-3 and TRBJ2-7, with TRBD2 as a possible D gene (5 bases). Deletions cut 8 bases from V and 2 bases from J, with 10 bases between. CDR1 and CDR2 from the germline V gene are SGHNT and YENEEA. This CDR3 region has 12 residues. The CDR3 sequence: CASSRVTYEQYF. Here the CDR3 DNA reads TGTGCCAGCTCGAGGGTGACCTACGAGCAGTACTTC. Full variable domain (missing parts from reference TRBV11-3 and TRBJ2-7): EAGVVQSPRYKIIEKKQPVAFWCNPISGHNTLYWYLQNLGQGPELLIRYENEEAVDDSQLPKDRFSAERLKGVDSTLKIQPAELGDSAVYLCASSRVTYEQYFGPGTRLTVT.

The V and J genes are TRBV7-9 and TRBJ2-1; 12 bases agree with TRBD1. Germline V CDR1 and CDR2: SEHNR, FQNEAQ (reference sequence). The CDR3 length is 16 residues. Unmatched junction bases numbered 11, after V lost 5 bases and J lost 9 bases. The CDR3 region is CASSPSGTGGLGEQFF. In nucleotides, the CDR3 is TGTGCCAGCAGCCCCTCCGGGACAGGGGGCTTAGGTGAGCAGTTCTTC.

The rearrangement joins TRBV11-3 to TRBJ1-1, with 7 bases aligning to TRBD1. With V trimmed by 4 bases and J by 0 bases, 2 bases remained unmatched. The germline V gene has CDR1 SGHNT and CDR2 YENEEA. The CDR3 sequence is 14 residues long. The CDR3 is CASSWGQMNTEAFF. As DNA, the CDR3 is TGTGCCAGCAGCTGGGGACAGATGAACACTGAAGCTTTCTTT.

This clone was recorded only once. CDR3 amino acids: CASSLGSANEKLFF. DNA of the CDR3: TGTGCCAGCAGCTTGGGGAGTGCTAATGAAAAACTGTTTTTT. The gene calls are TRBV5-4 and TRBJ1-4; D uncertain. The CDR3 covers 14 residues. Germline V gene sequence: CDR1 SGHNT, CDR2 YYREEE (reference sequence). V was trimmed by 0 bases and J by 3 bases, leaving 6 bases between them.

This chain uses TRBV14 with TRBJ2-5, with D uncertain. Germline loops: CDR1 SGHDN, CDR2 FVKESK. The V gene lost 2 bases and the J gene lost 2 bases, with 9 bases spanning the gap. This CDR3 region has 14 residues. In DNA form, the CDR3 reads TGTGCCAGCAGCCAAACTGCCAGGCAAGAGACCCAGTACTTC. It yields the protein CASSQTARQETQYF.

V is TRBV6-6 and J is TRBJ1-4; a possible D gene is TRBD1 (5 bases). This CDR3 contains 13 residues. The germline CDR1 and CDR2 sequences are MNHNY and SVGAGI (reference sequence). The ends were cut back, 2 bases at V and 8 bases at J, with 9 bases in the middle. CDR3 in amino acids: CASSYNGGEKLFF. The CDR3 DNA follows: TGTGCCAGCAGTTACAACGGGGGGGAAAAACTGTTTTTT.

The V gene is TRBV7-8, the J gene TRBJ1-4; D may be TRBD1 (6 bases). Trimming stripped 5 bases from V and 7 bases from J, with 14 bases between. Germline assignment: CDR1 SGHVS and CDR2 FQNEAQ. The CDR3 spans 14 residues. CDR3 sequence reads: CASSLEGRGEKLFF. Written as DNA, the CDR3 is TGTGCCAGCAGCCTAGAGGGCAGGGGTGAAAAACTGTTTTTT.

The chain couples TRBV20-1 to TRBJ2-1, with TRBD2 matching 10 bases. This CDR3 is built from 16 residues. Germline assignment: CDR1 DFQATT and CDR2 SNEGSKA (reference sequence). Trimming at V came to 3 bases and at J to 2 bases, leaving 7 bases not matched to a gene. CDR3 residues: CSASSLAGATYNEQFF. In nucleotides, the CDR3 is TGCAGTGCTAGTTCCCTAGCGGGAGCTACCTACAATGAGCAGTTCTTC.

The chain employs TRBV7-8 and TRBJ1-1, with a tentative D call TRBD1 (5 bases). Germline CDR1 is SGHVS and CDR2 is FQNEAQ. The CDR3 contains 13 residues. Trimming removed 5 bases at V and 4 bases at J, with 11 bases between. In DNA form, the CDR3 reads TGTGCCAGCAGCGAAAATACAGGCACTGAAGCTTTCTTT. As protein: CASSENTGTEAFF.

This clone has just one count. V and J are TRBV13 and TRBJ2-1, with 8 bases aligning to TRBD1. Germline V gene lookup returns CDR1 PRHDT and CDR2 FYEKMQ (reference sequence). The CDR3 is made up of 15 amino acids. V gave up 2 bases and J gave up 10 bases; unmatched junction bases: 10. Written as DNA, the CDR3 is TGTGCCAGCAGCTTAAAGAACAGGGGGAACGAGGAGCAGTTCTTC. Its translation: CASSLKNRGNEEQFF.